The TCR beta chain under discussion was sequenced for a study of blood T cell repertoires in COVID-19. Background on the study: The analysed material was cDNA or gDNA that came from T cells, B-cell-depleted T cells, or PBMCs.

Authors' processing steps: Scientists estimated how many nucleated cells there were by amplifying reference gene primers. Some clones are missing from TCRdb's copy, which holds only in-frame ones; the method was immunoSEQ multiplex PCR. The V and J calls and clone size are taken from that table; D and trimming were inferred from the DNA. The repertoire holds 200,000 or so clones, about 84% seen once, with under 5.5% in the top ten. V was shortened by 2 bases and J by 5 bases, with 13 bases between the two germline ends. CDR1 is MNHNY, CDR2 SVGAGI, per germline (reference sequence). The CDR3 has 15 amino acids.

Sequencing was performed on peripheral blood. The gene calls are TRBV6-6 and TRBJ1-5, with D unresolved. This TCR came from a woman aged 30 to 39 with acute or convalescent COVID-19. This CDR3 reads CASSYPGGSYQPQHF. The CDR3 DNA sequence: TGTGCCAGCAGTTACCCCGGCGGATCCTATCAGCCCCAGCATTTT.